This TCR beta chain came from a study of T cell changes during pregnancy in multiple sclerosis. Libraries were prepared by immunoSEQ multiplex PCR; TCRdb keeps only in-frame clonotypes and omits some of them. This table has tens of thousands of clones, more than 80% appearing once. Germline CDR1 is LNHDA and CDR2 is SQIVND (reference sequence). V was trimmed by 6 bases and J by 4 bases, leaving 16 bases between them. The CDR3 has 15 residues. Sample: peripheral blood, taken in the first trimester of pregnancy. This chain joins TRBV19 and TRBJ2-1, with D unclear. The origin of this receptor is a female donor in good health, enrolled as a control in a pregnancy study. The CDR3: CASRYRIDKYNEQFF. In nucleotides, the CDR3 is TGTGCCAGTAGATATAGGATCGACAAGTACAATGAGCAGTTCTTC.